Below, 27 T cell receptor beta chains from the same sample are listed, as sequenced in a study of blood T cells in healthy people across ages. A second PCR of 7 to 11 cycles used a sample-barcoded 5' primer and a J-beta primer mix. A single record per CDR3 protein comes from TCRdb applying MiXCR to the 5' RACE reads. Among under 2 million distinct CDR3 sequences, about 35% were seen once, and the ten largest hold roughly 10%. Material: blood. The source is a woman in her twenties or thirties in good health.

This clonotype was observed a handful of times. The chain joins TRBV6-5 to TRBJ1-1; D not certain. The CDR3 is 11 amino acids. Trimming left V 0 bases short and J 8 bases short, with 4 bases between. Per germline, CDR1 MNHEY and CDR2 SVGAGI. This chain's CDR3 is CASSYSGEAFF. Here the CDR3 DNA reads TGTGCCAGCAGTTACTCGGGGGAAGCTTTCTTT.

The V and J genes are TRBV19 and TRBJ2-1; D is ambiguous. CDR1 and CDR2 from the germline V gene are LNHDA and SQIVND (reference sequence). The CDR3 spans 13 residues. The V end was cut by 3 bases, the J end by 5 bases, with 8 bases between. The CDR3 nucleotides are TGTGCCAGTAGTATCCAGCTAGACAATGAGCAGTTCTTC. Its protein product is CASSIQLDNEQFF.

The CDR3 spells CASSRGQGGSNYGYTF. CDR3 DNA sequence: TGTGCCAGCAGCAGGGGACAGGGGGGATCTAACTATGGCTACACCTTC. The rearrangement links TRBV6-5 to TRBJ1-2, with 11 bases fitting TRBD1. V was clipped by 6 bases and J by 0 bases; unmatched bases: 6. CDR3 size: 16 residues. Germline V gives CDR1 MNHEY, CDR2 SVGAGI.

The chain uses TRBV19 and TRBJ2-7; the D gene is possibly TRBD2 (5 bases). The germline V gene encodes CDR1 LNHDA and CDR2 SQIVND (reference sequence). The CDR3 contains 15 residues. V lost 3 bases and J 5 bases, leaving 17 bases between the germline ends. The CDR3 spells CASSIAGSSVHEQYF. As DNA, the CDR3 is TGTGCCAGTAGTATCGCCGGTAGTAGCGTCCACGAGCAGTACTTC.

This chain joins TRBV15 and TRBJ2-7; no reliable D call. The CDR3 spans 15 residues. CDR1 LNHNV and CDR2 YYDKDF come from the germline V gene (reference sequence). V dropped 1 base and J dropped 1 base, with 11 bases sitting between them. CDR3 protein: CATSRVPVESYEQYF. CDR3 nucleotide sequence: TGTGCCACCAGCAGAGTTCCCGTAGAATCCTACGAGCAGTACTTC. Complete variable domain (other parts from reference TRBV15 and TRBJ2-7): DAMVIQNPRYQVTQFGKPVTLSCSQTLNHNVMYWYQQKSSQAPKLLFHYYDKDFNNEADTPDNFQSRRPNTSFCFLDIRSPGLGDTAMYLCATSRVPVESYEQYFGPGTRLTVT.

DNA of the CDR3: TGCGCCAGCAGGCTGGCAGTCGGGAGCAATGAGCAGTTCTTC. This codes for CASRLAVGSNEQFF. The genes are TRBV5-1 and TRBJ2-1; perhaps TRBD2 as D (6 bases). The CDR3 has 14 amino acids. V dropped 5 bases and J dropped 6 bases, with 15 bases sitting between them. Germline V gene lookup returns CDR1 SGHRS and CDR2 YFSETQ.

The V call is TRBV12-3 or TRBV12-4, the J call TRBJ2-3; possibly TRBD1 or TRBD2 for D (5 bases each). V lost 6 bases to trimming and J lost 1 base, with 11 bases between them. The CDR3 has 14 amino acids. This CDR3 reads CASRNRGGTDTQYF. The CDR3 region has the DNA TGTGCCAGCAGGAATAGAGGGGGCACAGATACGCAGTATTTT.

The genes are TRBV20-1 and TRBJ1-5, with D possibly matching TRBD1 (6 bases). The CDR3 sequence is 15 residues long. The V gene's germline CDR1 is DFQATT and CDR2 SNEGSKA (reference sequence). Trimming took 3 bases from V and 4 from J, leaving 16 bases between them. CDR3 residues: CSASPGQITNQPQHF. CDR3 DNA sequence: TGCAGTGCTAGTCCCGGACAGATTACAAATCAGCCCCAGCATTTT.

This chain uses TRBV27 with TRBJ2-7; possible D gene TRBD1, 5 bases. The CDR3 has 16 residues. In germline, CDR1 is MNHEY, CDR2 SMNVEV (reference sequence). Trimming removed 3 bases at V and 2 bases at J, with 17 bases between. The CDR3 sequence is CASSLTHRQSAYEQYF. The DNA for the CDR3 is TGTGCCAGCAGTTTGACCCATCGACAGTCCGCCTACGAGCAGTACTTC.

This clonotype has only a few counts. The V gene is TRBV20-1, the J gene TRBJ2-1; 7 bases are shared with TRBD1. Unmatched junction bases numbered 13, after V lost 4 bases and J lost 7 bases. The germline gives CDR1 DFQATT, CDR2 SNEGSKA (reference sequence). The CDR3 is 15 residues long. This chain's CDR3 is CSAIDRDRVLNEQFF. Written as DNA, the CDR3 is TGCAGTGCTATCGACAGGGATCGGGTACTGAATGAGCAGTTCTTC.

This chain connects TRBV20-1 to TRBJ1-5, with TRBD1 matching over 9 bases. There are 16 residues in the CDR3. V lost 6 bases, J lost 0 bases, and 9 bases stayed unmatched. Germline lookup yields CDR1 DFQATT and CDR2 SNEGSKA (reference sequence). The CDR3: CSAPGQGIYSNQPQHF. The CDR3 region has the DNA TGCAGTGCCCCGGGACAGGGTATATATAGCAATCAGCCCCAGCATTTT.

This clonotype was observed a handful of times. The chain links TRBV4-1 to TRBJ1-1; 9 positions agree with TRBD1. There are 15 residues in the CDR3. V shed 6 bases, J shed 3 bases, and the junction held 8 bases outside the gene matches. The germline gives CDR1 MGHRA, CDR2 YSYEKL. The CDR3 sequence is CASRPPGQGHTEAFF. The CDR3 DNA reads as TGCGCCAGCAGGCCACCCGGACAGGGGCACACTGAAGCTTTCTTT.

This chain uses TRBV6-1 with TRBJ1-6; D is unresolved. Germline V CDR1 and CDR2: MNHNS, SASEGT. The CDR3 length is 15 residues. V was shortened by 1 base and J by 8 bases, with 12 bases between the two germline ends. Here the CDR3 DNA reads TGTGCCAGCAGTGAAGTAAGGGCCCGAGATTCACCCCTCCACTTT. It translates to CASSEVRARDSPLHF.

This chain uses TRBV10-1 with TRBJ1-1, with unresolved D. The CDR3 has 13 amino acids. Germline lookup yields CDR1 WNHNN and CDR2 SYGVQD (reference sequence). The V and J ends lost 0 bases and 6 bases respectively, with 8 bases between them. This CDR3 reads CASSESTVAEAFF. DNA for the CDR3: TGCGCCAGCAGTGAGTCGACGGTGGCTGAAGCTTTCTTT.

The V call is TRBV12-3 or TRBV12-4, the J call TRBJ1-5, with D maybe TRBD1 (5 bases). V lost 7 bases, J lost 1 base, and 14 bases lay in between. The CDR3 is 15 residues long. CDR3 bases: TGTGCCAGCAACCAAGGGGCGGCCAGCAATCAGCCCCAGCATTTT. Protein: CASNQGAASNQPQHF.

V and J are TRBV6-4 and TRBJ2-1; the D gene is possibly TRBD2 (6 bases). The CDR3 has 14 amino acids. Germline loops: CDR1 MRHNA, CDR2 SNTAGT. Trimming left V 4 bases short and J 3 bases short, with 10 bases between. The CDR3: CASSVGGIYNEQFF. The DNA of the CDR3 is TGTGCCAGCAGTGTTGGGGGGATCTACAATGAGCAGTTCTTC.

About this clonotype itself: At one boundary the junction diverges from the germline segment, which might be a read error. The gene calls are TRBV18 and TRBJ2-1; perhaps D is TRBD1 or TRBD2 (5 bases each). CDR1 KGHSH and CDR2 LQKENI come from the germline V gene. The CDR3 is 14 amino acids. CDR3 sequence reads: CVSSLQAGTNEQFF. For the CDR3, the DNA is TGTGTCAGCTCGCTACAGGCAGGGACGAATGAGCAGTTCTTC.

CDR3 sequence (DNA): TGTGCCAGCAGCGTTGGGGGGACAGTTATCGGGGAGCTGTTTTTT. It codes for CASSVGGTVIGELFF. V is TRBV9 and J is TRBJ2-2; D may be TRBD1 (7 bases). The CDR3 is 15 residues long. CDR1 and CDR2 from the germline V gene are SGDLS and YYNGEE. The V gene lost 2 bases and the J gene lost 7 bases, with 15 bases spanning the gap.

The CDR3 sequence is CASTIRGSYNEQFF. For the CDR3, the DNA is TGTGCCAGCACGATCAGGGGCTCCTACAATGAGCAGTTCTTC. The gene calls are TRBV27 and TRBJ2-1; a weak D match, TRBD1 (6 bases). V dropped 7 bases and J dropped 0 bases, with 10 bases sitting between them. Germline loops: CDR1 MNHEY, CDR2 SMNVEV (reference sequence). This CDR3 is 14 amino acids long.

The J gene is TRBJ1-3, the V gene TRBV20-1; a weak D match, TRBD1 (5 bases). The germline V gene encodes CDR1 DFQATT and CDR2 SNEGSKA (reference sequence). The V and J ends lost 6 bases and 0 bases respectively, with 12 bases between them. This CDR3 is built from 14 residues. The CDR3 DNA is TGCAGTGCCCAACGGGGCGACTCTGGAAACACCATATATTTT. Its protein product is CSAQRGDSGNTIYF.

This chain links TRBV24-1 with TRBJ2-7; D gene unclear. Trimming took off 2 bases at V and 3 bases at J, with 4 bases between the two ends. The CDR3 length is 12 residues. Germline values: CDR1 KGHDR, CDR2 SFDVKD. Written as DNA, the CDR3 is TGTGCCACCAGTGATTCTCTCTACGAGCAGTACTTC. This sequence encodes CATSDSLYEQYF.

This clonotype was observed a few times. The chain is built from TRBV20-1 and TRBJ2-7, with 8 bases that match TRBD1. The J call is in doubt because the DNA end fits TRBJ2-5 better. This CDR3 is built from 14 residues. From germline, CDR1 is DFQATT and CDR2 SNEGSKA (reference sequence). CDR3: CSARDSRQGETQYF. The CDR3 bases are TGCAGTGCTAGAGATTCCCGACAGGGGGAGACCCAGTACTTC.

The sample holds a few counts of this clonotype. The chain has TRBV30 and TRBJ2-7; 9 positions match TRBD2. With 3 bases clipped from V and 6 bases from J, the junction kept 12 bases outside the gene matches. The germline gives CDR1 GTSNPN, CDR2 SVGIG (reference sequence). This CDR3 region has 15 residues. CDR3 sequence: CAWRGGQQTSGEQYF. Here the CDR3 DNA reads TGTGCCTGGAGGGGGGGGCAGCAGACTAGCGGCGAGCAGTACTTC.

In this sample, this clonotype turned up many times. This chain joins TRBV29-1 and TRBJ2-5; the D is unclear. V dropped 0 bases and J dropped 5 bases, with 10 bases sitting between them. Germline CDR1 and CDR2: SQVTM and ANQGSEA. The CDR3 consists of 13 residues. CDR3 sequence (DNA): TGCAGCGTTGAAGACCGGGTTATGGAGACCCAGTACTTC. It specifies CSVEDRVMETQYF.

The sample holds one count of this clonotype. The rearrangement uses TRBV20-1 and TRBJ2-3; unclear D gene. The CDR3 runs 12 residues. CDR1 is DFQATT, CDR2 SNEGSKA, per germline (reference sequence). Trimming shortened V by 0 bases and J by 5 bases, and 6 bases separated the two germline ends. CDR3 nucleotides: TGCAGTGCTAGAGATTTCAAAGATACGCAGTATTTT. Its translation: CSARDFKDTQYF.

The rearrangement joins TRBV15 to TRBJ2-3; TRBD1 might be the D (6 bases). CDR1 LNHNV and CDR2 YYDKDF come from the germline V gene (reference sequence). V lost 3 bases and J lost 4, with 17 bases in between. This CDR3 has 16 amino acids. CDR3 loop: CATSSGQGNVADTQYF. In DNA, the CDR3 is TGTGCCACCAGCAGCGGGCAGGGGAATGTGGCAGATACGCAGTATTTT.

The V call is TRBV7-3, the J call TRBJ2-2; D perhaps matches TRBD2 (6 bases). The germline gives CDR1 SGHTA, CDR2 FQGTGA. The CDR3 extends over 18 amino acids. V shed 6 bases and J shed 2 bases, with 22 bases lying between them. The CDR3 DNA follows: TGTGCCAGCAGTTCCCTCGGCGGGGCGACTATTAACACCGGGGAGCTGTTTTTT. Its translation: CASSSLGGATINTGELFF.